This is a list of T cell receptor beta chains from one sample in a study of T cell repertoires in cytomegalovirus infection. TCRdb used MiXCR to reprocess the reads, holding one entry per CDR3 protein. Of more than 85,000 distinct CDR3 sequences in the sample, 23% are singletons; the top ten hold about two fifths. Sequenced sample: CD8+ T cells from PBMCs. The source of these receptors is a human donor in good health (CMV status not recorded). Some clones in this sample may be carry-over from other donors' samples. Both conserved end residues are part of each CDR3. A D gene is named only where the DNA matches it firmly. Some rows mark clone size as missing; the rest say once, few, many or name a class of expanded clone.

clone_size j_call d_call v_call cdr3_nt cdr3_aa
few TRBJ2-1 TRBD2 TRBV20-1 TGCAGTGCTAGAGCGGGACTAGCGGGGGGGGGGACTAGCTCCTACAATGAGCAGTTCTTC CSARAGLAGGGTSSYNEQFF
NA TRBJ2-7 NA TRBV20-1 TGCAGTGCTAGAGTAGGGGACGAAGCCTACGAGCAGTACTTC CSARVGDEAYEQYF
few TRBJ2-2 NA TRBV15 TGTGCCACCAGCACCGTCCGGACCGGGGAGCTGTTTTTT CATSTVRTGELFF
once TRBJ2-7 NA TRBV20-1 TGCAGTGCTAGGGAGTTAACAGGGATATTAGCGGACGAGCAGTACTTC CSARELTGILADEQYF
NA TRBJ2-5 NA TRBV28 TGTGCCAGCTCCCCAGGGGATCGTCCTGGGACCCAGTACTTC CASSPGDRPGTQYF
many TRBJ2-1 NA TRBV7-6 TGTGCCAGCTCTGGCGGGGTGCCGGTCAACAATGAGCAGTTCTTC CASSGGVPVNNEQFF
many TRBJ2-1 TRBD2 TRBV7-8 TGTGCCAGCAGCTTAGGTAGCTATCCAGCGGGAGCCTATAGCTCCTACAATGAGCAGTTCTTC CASSLGSYPAGAYSSYNEQFF
NA TRBJ2-7 NA TRBV4-3 TGCGCCAGCAGCGAGGGTACACAGGGTAGCTCCTACGAGCAGTACTTC CASSEGTQGSSYEQYF
few TRBJ2-3 NA TRBV12-3/TRBV12-4 TGTGCCAGCAGTCCTCCTACAGGGCTAGGCACAGATACGCAGTATTTT CASSPPTGLGTDTQYF
many TRBJ2-1 NA TRBV7-9 TGTGCCAGCAGCTTAGATTACATCTACAATGAGCAGTTCTTC CASSLDYIYNEQFF
many TRBJ2-1 TRBD2 TRBV7-6 TGTGCCAGCAGCTTTCCCCGGGGAGGGGATGAGCAGTTCTTC CASSFPRGGDEQFF
NA TRBJ2-1 NA TRBV19 TGTGCCAGTAGTATTGGGCAGCTCCCTTACAATGAGCAGTTCTTC CASSIGQLPYNEQFF
NA TRBJ1-6 NA TRBV20-1 TGCAGTGCTAGGGGAGGGCTCTATAATTCACCCCTCCACTTT CSARGGLYNSPLHF
few TRBJ1-3 NA TRBV28 TGTGCCAGCAGTCCCCGCGCGGGTGGAAACACCATATATTTT CASSPRAGGNTIYF
NA TRBJ2-2 NA TRBV6-4 TGTGCCAGCAGTGCTGCGGAATCGAACACCGGGGAGCTGTTTTTT CASSAAESNTGELFF
NA TRBJ2-7 TRBD2 TRBV28 TGTGCCAGCAGCGATCTCGGACTAGCGGGTTTAAGAAGCTCCTACGAGCAGTACTTC CASSDLGLAGLRSSYEQYF
many TRBJ2-1 NA TRBV27 TGTGCCAGCAAATCAGGAGGGAGTGAAGGTGAGCAGTTCTTC CASKSGGSEGEQFF
NA TRBJ2-2 TRBD2 TRBV20-1 TGCAGTGCTAGAGGACTAGCGGGAGATGTTCCCGGGGAGCTGTTTTTT CSARGLAGDVPGELFF
few TRBJ2-7 NA TRBV7-9 TGTGCCAGCAGCTTAGATTACGAGCCCTACGAGCAGTACTTC CASSLDYEPYEQYF
NA TRBJ2-5 NA TRBV7-2 TGTGCCAGCAGCTTAATTACAAGGAGTCAAGAGACCCAGTACTTC CASSLITRSQETQYF
many TRBJ1-6 NA TRBV4-3 TGCGCCAGCAGCCAAGAGGCGCTAGGGAATTCACCCCTCCACTTT CASSQEALGNSPLHF
few TRBJ2-2 NA TRBV4-1 TGCGCCAGCAGCCAAGAGGGCTTAACCGGGGAGCTGTTTTTT CASSQEGLTGELFF
few TRBJ1-4 NA TRBV11-2 TGTGCCAGCAGCACTACAGGGTTGGGGGATGAAAAACTGTTTTTT CASSTTGLGDEKLFF